The clone carrying this T cell receptor (beta chain) was counted at least ten times. As yet, its antigen is unknown. Synthesis of cDNA was performed by 5'RACE using 10-nucleotide random UMIs. TCRdb itself ran the 5' RACE reads through MiXCR, one entry per CDR3 protein. The table records roughly 62,000 distinct CDR3 sequences, roughly 4% of them present only once. This sample stems from a study of neurological immune-mediated disorders. V lost 6 bases and J lost 2; bases outside the gene matches: 4. This CDR3 spans 14 amino acids. Germline assignment: CDR1 DFQATT and CDR2 SNEGSKA (reference sequence). Study observations and caveats: No sharing of CDR3 amino acid sequences was observed among expanded clones across subjects, suggesting private repertoires in all groups.

This TCR came from a woman in her forties or fifties with multiple sclerosis. The sample consisted of PBMCs. The chain joins TRBV20-1 to TRBJ2-1, with TRBD2 identical over 10 bases. CDR3 sequence: CSAVTSGTYNEQFF. CDR3 sequence (DNA): TGCAGTGCCGTAACTAGCGGGACCTACAATGAGCAGTTCTTC.